The 29 T cell receptor beta chains listed next were all sequenced from one sample in a study of post-analysis software for immune sequencing data. Study findings and constraints: The study found TRBV5-6, TRBV5-1 and TRBV20-1 among five TRBV segments more frequent in patients than controls.

Unique molecular identifiers were built into the TCR beta cDNA libraries. TCRdb re-derived calls from the PCR reads in MiXCR, one entry per CDR3 protein. The sample records 180,000 or so distinct CDR3 sequences, 29% being singletons. These TCRs' antigens remain unknown. Sample: blood. Receptors originate from a girl aged 2 to 17 with multiple sclerosis.

This clonotype was detected a few times. The chain is built from TRBV5-1 and TRBJ2-3; 12 bases are a match to TRBD1. This CDR3 region has 18 residues. After removal of 6 bases from V and 5 bases from J, the junction contained 16 bases not matched to a gene. Germline CDR1 reads SGHRS; CDR2 reads YFSETQ. The CDR3 nucleotides are TGCGCCAGCACCAAAACCCCGGGACAGGGGGCGCAGGGAGATACGCAGTATTTT. Translating gives CASTKTPGQGAQGDTQYF.

The CDR3 is CASSTGQGDRTEAFF. The CDR3 bases are TGCGCCAGCAGCACTGGACAGGGAGATAGAACTGAAGCTTTCTTT. The gene calls are TRBV5-1 and TRBJ1-1; 8 bases map to TRBD1. Germline loops: CDR1 SGHRS, CDR2 YFSETQ. The CDR3 loop spans 15 amino acids. Trimming cost V 4 bases and J 5 bases; bases outside gene matches: 10.

This sequence joins TRBV6-5 and TRBJ1-6; D is perhaps TRBD1 (5 bases). Trimming left V 0 bases short and J 8 bases short, with 11 bases between. Germline-derived CDR1 and CDR2 are MNHEY and SVGAGI. This CDR3 contains 15 residues. The CDR3 is CASSYSWGLDSPLHF. The CDR3 region has the DNA TGTGCCAGCAGTTACTCCTGGGGCTTGGATTCACCCCTCCACTTT.

Many counts were recorded for this clonotype. The gene calls are TRBV29-1 and TRBJ1-2; the D is unclear. Germline CDR1 is SQVTM and CDR2 is ANQGSEA. The germline V and J ends were trimmed by 6 bases and 4 bases, with 12 bases remaining between them. There are 12 residues in the CDR3. In DNA, the CDR3 is TGCAGCGTCGGGGAGGGCTTCTATGGCTACACCTTC. Translated: CSVGEGFYGYTF.

The chain carries TRBV7-9 and TRBJ2-1, with D possibly TRBD2 on 6 matching bases. Trimming removed 3 bases from V and 9 bases from J, with 12 bases in between. This CDR3 contains 13 residues. Germline V gene lookup returns CDR1 SEHNR and CDR2 FQNEAQ (reference sequence). The CDR3, as DNA: TGTGCCAGCAGCTTCGGCGGAGCGGGTGAGCAGTTCTTC. Translated: CASSFGGAGEQFF.

Note on this clonotype: Given a much more abundant clone one base away, this may be a read error. This chain connects TRBV12-3 or TRBV12-4 to TRBJ2-3; D unclear. The length of the CDR3 is 15 residues. Trimming left V 6 bases short and J 0 bases short, with 13 bases between. CDR3 in DNA: TGTGCCAGCAGATGGCCCAGCGATAGCACAGATACGCAGTATTTT. Protein: CASRWPSDSTDTQYF.

V gene TRBV10-3 combines with J gene TRBJ1-1; D is ambiguous. The length of the CDR3 is 13 residues. The V gene lost 7 bases and the J gene lost 5 bases, with 14 bases spanning the gap. The germline V gene encodes CDR1 ENHRY and CDR2 SYGVKD. The CDR3 loop is CAINRPGGTEAFF. The CDR3 nucleotides read TGTGCCATCAATCGACCCGGAGGGACTGAAGCTTTCTTT.

This clonotype was recorded at least ten times. The chain uses TRBV20-1 and TRBJ1-5, with 8 bases matching TRBD1. The CDR3 runs to 12 residues. J gave up 6 bases and V 4 bases, and 2 bases lay outside the gene matches. CDR1 is DFQATT and CDR2 is SNEGSKA in the germline V gene (reference sequence). The CDR3 sequence: CSATGGSQPQHF. CDR3 bases: TGCAGTGCTACAGGGGGCAGTCAGCCCCAGCATTTT.

CDR3 coding DNA: TGTGCCAGCAGTTTAGGGGCGGCGGGAGTAGGCAAAAACATTCAGTACTTC. Protein: CASSLGAAGVGKNIQYF. The rearrangement joins TRBV12-3 or TRBV12-4 to TRBJ2-4, with 7 positions matching TRBD2. The CDR3 consists of 17 residues. Trimming at V came to 1 base and at J to 3 bases, leaving 9 bases not matched to a gene.

This clonotype occurred a few times. This rearrangement joins TRBV5-5 to TRBJ2-3, with D perhaps TRBD2 (5 bases). Per germline, CDR1 SGHKS and CDR2 YYEKEE (reference sequence). The CDR3 spans 15 residues. V was cut by 1 base and J by 3 bases, with 12 bases left in between. In DNA form, the CDR3 reads TGTGCCAGCAGCTTGTCTGGACTTTGGACAGATACGCAGTATTTT. Protein: CASSLSGLWTDTQYF.

This clonotype was seen repeatedly, ten times or more. The chain recombines TRBV28 with TRBJ2-3, with D perhaps matching TRBD2 (6 bases). Trimming left V 6 bases short and J 0 bases short, with 16 bases between. This CDR3 comprises 16 residues. Per the germline V gene, CDR1 is MDHEN and CDR2 is SYDVKM. CDR3 amino acids: CASRLALETSTDTQYF. CDR3 nucleotide sequence: TGTGCCAGCAGGCTAGCGCTCGAAACTAGCACAGATACGCAGTATTTT. Supplemented by reference TRBV28 and TRBJ2-3, the full variable domain reads DVKVTQSSRYLVKRTGEKVFLECVQDMDHENMFWYRQDPGLGLRLIYFSYDVKMKEKGDIPEGYSVSREKKERFSLILESASTNQTSMYLCASRLALETSTDTQYFGPGTRLTVL.

This clonotype showed up just a few times. This chain uses TRBV20-1 with TRBJ2-3; D remains ambiguous. The CDR3 runs to 14 residues. Germline V gene sequence: CDR1 DFQATT, CDR2 SNEGSKA (reference sequence). V lost 0 bases and J 1 base, leaving 8 bases between the germline ends. CDR3 sequence reads: CSAREPWGTDTQYF. In DNA form, the CDR3 reads TGCAGTGCTAGAGAACCTTGGGGCACAGATACGCAGTATTTT.

The sample holds a few counts of this clonotype. The chain recombines TRBV5-1 with TRBJ2-7; 8 positions agree with TRBD2. The germline V gene encodes CDR1 SGHRS and CDR2 YFSETQ. CDR3 length: 15 amino acids. V trimming: 0 bases; J trimming: 1 base; junction bases outside the gene matches: 3. The CDR3 DNA reads as TGCGCCAGCAGCTTGGCCGGGGGGGCGTCCTACGAGCAGTACTTC. It is translated as CASSLAGGASYEQYF.

The J gene is TRBJ1-5, the V gene TRBV18; 8 positions match TRBD1. V gave up 3 bases and J gave up 3 bases; unmatched junction bases: 4. Germline CDR1 is KGHSH and CDR2 is LQKENI. This CDR3 contains 15 residues. The CDR3 DNA reads as TGTGCCAGCTCACCCGACAGGGGAGTCAATCAGCCCCAGCATTTT. As protein: CASSPDRGVNQPQHF. The full variable domain, in which reference TRBV18 and TRBJ1-5 provide the parts outside the CDR3, is NAGVMQNPRHLVRRRGQEARLRCSPMKGHSHVYWYRQLPEEGLKFMVYLQKENIIDESGMPKERFSAEFPKEGPSILRIQQVVRGDSAAYFCASSPDRGVNQPQHFGDGTRLSIL.

The J gene is TRBJ1-2, the V gene TRBV12-3 or TRBV12-4; D possibly corresponds to TRBD1 (6 bases). The CDR3 length is 12 residues. Between the trimmed V and J ends, which lost 5 bases and 5 bases, there was a span of 9 bases. This chain's CDR3 is CASSKQGYGYTF. CDR3 DNA: TGTGCCAGCAGTAAACAGGGTTATGGCTACACCTTC.

As regards this clonotype: A single base separates this from a much larger clone, so it may be a read error. The rearrangement joins TRBV20-1 to TRBJ1-2; D is perhaps TRBD1 (6 bases). The CDR3 is 14 amino acids. CDR1 is DFQATT, CDR2 SNEGSKA, per germline (reference sequence). CDR3 in DNA: TGCAGTGCTAGAGATAACGGGGGGGCCTATGGCTGCACCTTC. Translating gives CSARDNGGAYGCTF.

On this clonotype: A read error may account for a junction end that differs from germline. The CDR3 coding sequence is TGTGCCAGCAGCTCTCCCTACAATGAGCCGTACTTC. Translated, it gives CASSSPYNEPYF. This chain uses TRBV11-2 with TRBJ2-7, with unresolved D. The germline gives CDR1 SGHAT, CDR2 FQNNGV. This CDR3 has 12 residues.

The chain combines TRBV20-1 with TRBJ1-1; D is undetermined. The CDR3 is made up of 14 amino acids. Trimming removed 3 bases from V and 2 bases from J, with 13 bases in between. Germline V gene data show CDR1 as DFQATT and CDR2 as SNEGSKA (reference sequence). The CDR3 region is CSASLTPINTEAFF. In DNA, the CDR3 is TGCAGTGCTAGCCTGACCCCTATAAACACTGAAGCTTTCTTT.

The chain uses TRBV7-9 and TRBJ2-3, with 8 bases matching TRBD2. Germline V gives CDR1 SEHNR, CDR2 FQNEAQ (reference sequence). After removal of 6 bases from V and 3 bases from J, the junction contained 14 bases not matched to a gene. The CDR3 consists of 17 residues. For the CDR3, the DNA is TGTGCCAGCAGACCTAGTCGCCGGGGGGGACGGACAGATACGCAGTATTTT. Its translation: CASRPSRRGGRTDTQYF.

Turning to this clonotype: Germline is not matched at one junction end, which may reflect a read error. The rearrangement links TRBV7-3 to TRBJ2-1; D remains ambiguous. The CDR3 loop spans 14 amino acids. Looked up from germline, CDR1 is SGHTA and CDR2 is FQGTGA. Here the CDR3 DNA reads TGTGCCGGCAGCTTAGAACCCAGGACCAATGAGCAGTTCTTC. As protein: CAGSLEPRTNEQFF.

This clonotype has a count of ten or more. The CDR3 spells CSALHRQGALSNQPQHF. The CDR3 coding sequence is TGCAGTGCTCTACACCGACAGGGGGCTCTTAGCAATCAGCCCCAGCATTTT. This rearrangement joins TRBV20-1 to TRBJ1-5; the match to TRBD1 covers 10 bases. There are 17 residues in the CDR3. Unmatched junction bases numbered 10, after V lost 5 bases and J lost 0 bases. Germline loops: CDR1 DFQATT, CDR2 SNEGSKA (reference sequence).

The chain recombines TRBV18 with TRBJ1-2, with D perhaps TRBD1 (5 bases). This CDR3 spans 14 amino acids. V lost 1 base and J lost 2, with 8 bases in between. Germline loops: CDR1 KGHSH, CDR2 LQKENI. This chain's CDR3 is CASSPRRENYGYTF. The CDR3 bases are TGTGCCAGCTCACCACGCAGGGAGAACTATGGCTACACCTTC.

This clonotype occurred many times. V and J are TRBV6-6 and TRBJ2-5; D gene uncertain. Looked up from germline, CDR1 is MNHNY and CDR2 is SVGAGI (reference sequence). The CDR3 has 12 residues. V gave up 2 bases and J gave up 3 bases, with 4 bases separating them. The CDR3 protein is CASSYPEETQYF. CDR3 bases: TGTGCCAGCAGTTACCCAGAAGAGACCCAGTACTTC.

V is TRBV5-1 and J is TRBJ2-3, with D possibly being TRBD2 (5 bases). The V end was cut by 0 bases, the J end by 6 bases, with 17 bases between. Germline V gene data show CDR1 as SGHRS and CDR2 as YFSETQ. This CDR3 has 16 residues. CDR3 sequence (DNA): TGCGCCAGCAGCTTGGAAGGAGGACTTCGGTCTGATACGCAGTATTTT. Translating it yields CASSLEGGLRSDTQYF.

V usage is TRBV28 and J usage is TRBJ1-4, with D unresolved. CDR3 length: 14 residues. The germline gives CDR1 MDHEN, CDR2 SYDVKM. V lost 3 bases, J lost 8 bases, and 13 bases lay in between. The chain's CDR3 is CASSLVRVREKLFF. CDR3 DNA: TGTGCCAGCAGTTTGGTCAGAGTCCGGGAAAAACTGTTTTTT.

The rearrangement links TRBV6-5 to TRBJ1-6; 7 bases are shared with TRBD1. The V segment lost 6 bases and the J segment 9 bases; nucleotides outside the gene matches: 11. Germline values: CDR1 MNHEY, CDR2 SVGAGI. The length of the CDR3 is 15 residues. The CDR3 DNA reads as TGTGCCAGCAGGGGCGCGGACAGGCTCCGTTCACCCCTCCACTTT. Translated, it gives CASRGADRLRSPLHF.

The gene calls are TRBV7-2 and TRBJ2-3; 7 nucleotides align to TRBD2. The V and J ends lost 4 bases and 0 bases, in that order; junction bases with no gene match: 7. The CDR3 length is 16 residues. From germline, CDR1 is SGHTA and CDR2 FQGNSA. CDR3 protein: CASSYLADTSTDTQYF. For the CDR3, the DNA is TGTGCCAGCAGCTATCTAGCGGACACTAGCACAGATACGCAGTATTTT.

The chain couples TRBV5-1 to TRBJ2-5; D may be TRBD2 (6 bases). Germline V gene sequence: CDR1 SGHRS, CDR2 YFSETQ. V was shortened by 5 bases and J by 3 bases, with 17 bases between the two germline ends. CDR3 size: 15 residues. CDR3 sequence (DNA): TGCGCCAGCAGTTATGGGGACTTAATAGAAGAGACCCAGTACTTC. Translation: CASSYGDLIEETQYF.

This clonotype appeared many times. The chain joins TRBV29-1 to TRBJ2-7; a possible D gene is TRBD1 (6 bases). Germline V gene sequence: CDR1 SQVTM, CDR2 ANQGSEA. Trimming pared 3 bases from V and 5 bases from J, leaving 17 bases between. The CDR3 consists of 14 residues. CDR3 sequence: CSVDSIRGRDEQYF. The CDR3 DNA sequence: TGCAGCGTTGACAGTATCAGGGGACGCGACGAGCAGTACTTC.